A selection of T cell receptor beta chains follows, all from one sample in a study of T cells after yellow fever vaccination. Each CDR3 protein is one row after TCRdb ran MiXCR on the 5' RACE reads. The sample consists of more than 350,000 distinct CDR3 sequences, 11% of them appearing once. Sequences were derived from PBMCs, sampled on the day of the first yellow fever vaccination. The receptors originated from a man younger than 35 who received the YFV17D yellow fever vaccine. CDR3s include the opening cysteine and the closing phenylalanine or tryptophan. Not every row has a clone size; where given, it reads once, few, many or a size class.

CDR3aa,len,abundance,v_gene
CASSQALRGLDTEAFF,16,few,TRBV4-2
CASSPPELVDTQYF,14,.,TRBV18
CASQNTEYSYEQYF,14,few,TRBV7-9
CASSYSGQRNEQFF,14,few,TRBV6-5
CASSPLPRNQPEAFF,15,many,TRBV6-1
CATSDLNEQFF,11,.,TRBV24-1
CAISEVSGNTIYF,13,many,TRBV10-3
CATSDPWNQETQYF,14,few,TRBV24-1
CSARDSATQETQYF,14,many,TRBV20-1
CASSFGQGGVNEQFF,15,.,TRBV5-1
CASSRQAASSYEQYF,15,.,TRBV12-3/TRBV12-4
CASSVALGTTYNEQFF,16,few,TRBV9
CATSVAGGRYNEQFF,15,few,TRBV24-1
CASSLTWPDSPLHF,14,.,TRBV7-2
CATSEIDRPQHF,12,.,TRBV24-1
CATSAHQEYRGNQPQHF,17,.,TRBV15
CASSVANEQFF,11,few,TRBV12-3/TRBV12-4
CASSQDVVAIRGETQYF,17,few,TRBV4-1
CASSFFGGTEAFF,13,few,TRBV5-1
CASSYRGGAGYGYTF,15,few,TRBV6-5
CSAKRTNEQYF,11,few,TRBV20-1
CASSEGTDYGYTF,13,few,TRBV14
CASSLGRDRPPTNEKLFF,18,.,TRBV27
CASTYYGNTEAFF,13,few,TRBV6-2/TRBV6-3
CSVWTGGPYEQYF,13,few,TRBV29-1
CASSLAPGDVLHF,13,.,TRBV5-4
CATSRDREGYRGYTF,15,.,TRBV15
CAIGKQGYGYTF,12,.,TRBV10-3
CASSPGQQPQHF,12,.,TRBV7-2
CASRLGPRDMTQHF,14,few,TRBV6-1
CASSSSGAGGEKLFF,15,.,TRBV6-5
CASSASEDYEQYF,13,few,TRBV3-1
CASSLWAEYYNEQFF,15,.,TRBV7-2
CASGQGATNEKLFF,14,few,TRBV10-3
CSARPVGVRETQYF,14,.,TRBV20-1
CATSGWETGELFF,13,few,TRBV24-1
CASSPSGWKGYTF,13,few,TRBV7-9
CSVEPRWAGNEQFF,14,many,TRBV29-1
CASSSRDSGYTDTQYF,16,.,TRBV6-5
CASSLLAAGDNEQFF,15,many,TRBV5-1
CASKQGDSPLHF,12,.,TRBV6-5
CASSSQGLDTQYF,13,.,TRBV18